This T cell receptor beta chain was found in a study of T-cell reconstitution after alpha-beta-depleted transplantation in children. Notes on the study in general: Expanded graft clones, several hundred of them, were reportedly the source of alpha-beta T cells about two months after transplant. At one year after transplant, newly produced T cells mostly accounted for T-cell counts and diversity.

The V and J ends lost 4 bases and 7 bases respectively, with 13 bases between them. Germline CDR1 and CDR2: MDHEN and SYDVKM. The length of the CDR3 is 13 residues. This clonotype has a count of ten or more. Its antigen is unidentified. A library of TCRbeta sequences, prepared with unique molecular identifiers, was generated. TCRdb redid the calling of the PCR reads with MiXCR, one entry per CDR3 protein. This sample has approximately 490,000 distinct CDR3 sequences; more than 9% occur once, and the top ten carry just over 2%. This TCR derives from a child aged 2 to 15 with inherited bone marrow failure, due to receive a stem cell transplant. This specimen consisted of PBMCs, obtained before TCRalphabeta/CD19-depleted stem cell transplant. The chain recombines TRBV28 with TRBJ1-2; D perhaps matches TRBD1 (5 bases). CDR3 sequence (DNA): TGTGCCAGCAGTTCCCCTCAGGGTCCTGGCTACACCTTC. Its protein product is CASSSPQGPGYTF.